The table lists the clone carrying this T cell receptor (beta chain) with a few counts. The V segment lost 2 bases and the J segment 0 bases; nucleotides outside the gene matches: 3. The CDR3 has 16 amino acids. Germline assignment: CDR1 KGHDR and CDR2 SFDVKD. This sample was included in a study of T cells after yellow fever vaccination. TCRdb processed the 5' RACE reads anew with MiXCR; each CDR3 protein has one entry. The sample has under 700,000 distinct CDR3 sequences; about a sixth are singletons. The receptor was derived from a man aged 18 to 29 who received the YFV17D yellow fever vaccine. The sample consisted of PBMCs, taken about 5 days after the first yellow fever vaccination. The chain joins TRBV24-1 to TRBJ2-1, with 7 bases identical to TRBD2. The CDR3 reads CATSDSLADSYNEQFF. The CDR3 DNA reads as TGTGCCACCAGTGATTCTCTAGCGGACTCCTACAATGAGCAGTTCTTC.